These 17 T cell receptor beta chains originate from one sample sequenced in a study of blood T cells in healthy people across ages. A J-beta primer mix and a sample-barcoded 5' primer were used in a second PCR of roughly 6 to 11 cycles. TCRdb reprocessed the 5' RACE reads via MiXCR and lists one record per CDR3 protein. The sample includes more than 1,400,000 distinct CDR3 sequences, about 40% of them seen just once. Sequenced: blood. Receptor source: a woman aged 18-35 years in good health.

The genes are TRBV25-1 and TRBJ2-5; D is perhaps TRBD1 (6 bases). The better agreement between TRBJ2-7 and the DNA end casts doubt on the J call. The length of the CDR3 is 15 residues. Per germline, CDR1 MGHDK and CDR2 SYGVNS. The CDR3 DNA sequence: TGTGCCAGCAGTGAAAATGCGGCAGGGGTAGGCGAGCAGTACTTC. Its protein product is CASSENAAGVGEQYF.

The chain joins TRBV9 to TRBJ2-3; the D is unclear. Trimming shortened V by 2 bases and J by 0 bases, and 10 bases separated the two germline ends. CDR3 length equals 15 residues. CDR1 and CDR2 from the germline V gene are SGDLS and YYNGEE. The CDR3 coding sequence is TGTGCCAGCAGCGTCTTTTCGGCAAGCACAGATACGCAGTATTTT. Its protein is CASSVFSASTDTQYF.

The CDR3 region has the DNA TGTGCCAGCAGACCGACAGGATTAAATGAGCAGTTCTTC. Translating gives CASRPTGLNEQFF. The chain uses TRBV7-9 and TRBJ2-1, with D possibly being TRBD1 (6 bases). Trimming took 6 bases from V and 7 from J, leaving 13 bases between them. From germline, CDR1 is SEHNR and CDR2 FQNEAQ (reference sequence). The CDR3 length is 13 residues.

The sample holds a few counts of this clonotype. The chain couples TRBV5-1 to TRBJ1-6; D uncertain. Germline CDR1 reads SGHRS; CDR2 reads YFSETQ. The CDR3 has 14 residues. V dropped 3 bases and J dropped 5 bases, with 9 bases sitting between them. CDR3 in DNA: TGCGCCAGCAGCTACCAGACGAATAATTCACCCCTCCACTTT. This encodes CASSYQTNNSPLHF.

The chain employs TRBV20-1 and TRBJ2-4, with 9 bases lining up with TRBD1. Germline lookup yields CDR1 DFQATT and CDR2 SNEGSKA (reference sequence). The CDR3 consists of 16 residues. The V and J ends lost 6 bases and 1 base, in that order; junction bases with no gene match: 10. CDR3 coding DNA: TGCAGTGCCGAAGCCCGGACAGGGGAGGCCAAAAACATTCAGTACTTC. Translating it yields CSAEARTGEAKNIQYF.

This chain uses TRBV9 with TRBJ2-1; TRBD2 matches at 7 bases. Germline CDR1 SGDLS, CDR2 YYNGEE. The CDR3 extends over 15 amino acids. V was pared by 3 bases and J by 2 bases, with 5 bases of the junction left unmatched. The CDR3: CASSGYGLAYNEQFF. In DNA, the CDR3 is TGTGCCAGCAGCGGTTATGGACTAGCCTACAATGAGCAGTTCTTC.

V and J are TRBV27 and TRBJ1-4; tentative D call: TRBD1 (5 bases). The CDR3 spans 16 residues. Trimming took 2 bases from V and 8 from J, leaving 18 bases between them. The V gene's germline CDR1 is MNHEY and CDR2 SMNVEV (reference sequence). CDR3: CASSLRTRDQLEKLFF. CDR3 bases: TGTGCCAGCAGTTTACGGACCCGGGACCAGCTCGAAAAACTGTTTTTT.

This clonotype showed up just a few times. The J gene is TRBJ2-2, the V gene TRBV29-1, with D perhaps TRBD1 (5 bases). V dropped 4 bases and J dropped 6 bases, with 15 bases sitting between them. Germline V gives CDR1 SQVTM, CDR2 ANQGSEA. The CDR3 is made up of 14 amino acids. This CDR3 reads CSVVGRGASGELFF. The CDR3 region has the DNA TGCAGCGTTGTGGGTAGGGGCGCATCCGGGGAGCTGTTTTTT.

The rearrangement uses TRBV20-1 and TRBJ2-7, with D unresolved. Germline V gene data show CDR1 as DFQATT and CDR2 as SNEGSKA (reference sequence). This CDR3 is 11 amino acids long. Written as DNA, the CDR3 is TGCAGCGCGGTCCGGAACTACGAGCAGTACTTC. Translation gives CSAVRNYEQYF.

Ten or more counts support this clonotype. This chain uses TRBV5-1 with TRBJ1-1; D uncertain. Germline lookup yields CDR1 SGHRS and CDR2 YFSETQ. This CDR3 contains 12 residues. V was pared by 3 bases and J by 1 base, with 4 bases between. The CDR3 DNA reads as TGCGCCAGCAGCTCTGAGAACACTGAAGCTTTCTTT. Residues: CASSSENTEAFF. Supplemented by reference TRBV5-1 and TRBJ1-1, the full variable domain reads KAGVTQTPRYLIKTRGQQVTLSCSPISGHRSVSWYQQTPGQGLQFLFEYFSETQRNKGNFPGRFSGRQFSNSRSEMNVSTLELGDSALYLCASSSENTEAFFGQGTRLTVV.

The sample holds a few counts of this clonotype. The chain carries TRBV7-9 and TRBJ1-2, with D tentatively TRBD1 (5 bases). Per the germline V gene, CDR1 is SEHNR and CDR2 is FQNEAQ (reference sequence). The CDR3 runs to 15 residues. Deletions cut 4 bases from V and 4 bases from J, with 16 bases between. The CDR3 DNA reads as TGTGCCAGCAGCTCTCCGGGACTGAGGGGCTATGGCTACACCTTC. This sequence encodes CASSSPGLRGYGYTF.

The chain uses TRBV7-3 and TRBJ2-3; D remains unclear. This CDR3 region has 16 residues. V gave up 2 bases and J gave up 0 bases, with 12 bases separating them. Looked up from germline, CDR1 is SGHTA and CDR2 is FQGTGA. The DNA of the CDR3 is TGTGCCAGCAGCTTACGGCCGACCGATAGCACAGATACGCAGTATTTT. This gives the protein CASSLRPTDSTDTQYF.

This chain joins TRBV5-1 and TRBJ1-4; D is undetermined. In germline, CDR1 is SGHRS, CDR2 YFSETQ. The V end was cut by 4 bases, the J end by 3 bases, with 13 bases between. The CDR3 runs 15 residues. This chain's CDR3 is CASSPSASANEKLFF. The DNA for the CDR3 is TGCGCCAGCAGCCCATCGGCCTCGGCTAATGAAAAACTGTTTTTT. The full variable domain, completed using reference TRBV5-1 and TRBJ1-4, is KAGVTQTPRYLIKTRGQQVTLSCSPISGHRSVSWYQQTPGQGLQFLFEYFSETQRNKGNFPGRFSGRQFSNSRSEMNVSTLELGDSALYLCASSPSASANEKLFFGSGTQLSVL.

This chain joins TRBV20-1 and TRBJ1-1, with D perhaps matching TRBD1 (6 bases). CDR1 DFQATT and CDR2 SNEGSKA come from the germline V gene (reference sequence). The CDR3 consists of 13 residues. With 1 base removed from V and 1 base from J, the gap between germline ends came to 7 bases. This CDR3 is CSARVGANTEAFF. The CDR3 DNA reads TGCAGTGCTAGAGTGGGGGCGAACACTGAAGCTTTCTTT.

The V call is TRBV29-1, the J call TRBJ2-3; TRBD2 matches at 9 bases. Germline CDR1 is SQVTM and CDR2 is ANQGSEA. CDR3 length: 14 residues. The trim removed 1 base at V and 2 bases at J, leaving 1 base unmatched. CDR3 sequence: CSVEASGATDTQYF. CDR3 DNA sequence: TGCAGCGTTGAAGCTAGCGGGGCCACAGATACGCAGTATTTT.

The V call is TRBV20-1, the J call TRBJ2-4; a possible D gene is TRBD2 (6 bases). Germline loops: CDR1 DFQATT, CDR2 SNEGSKA (reference sequence). The CDR3 consists of 14 residues. V was trimmed by 0 bases and J by 13 bases, leaving 19 bases between them. The CDR3 DNA follows: TGCAGTGCTAGAGATCCGGGGGATACGGGGGAGCAGTACTTC. It specifies CSARDPGDTGEQYF.

The chain combines TRBV6-1 with TRBJ2-3; 8 nucleotides align to TRBD2. This CDR3 spans 15 amino acids. Germline-derived CDR1 and CDR2 are MNHNS and SASEGT. V lost 6 bases and J lost 1; bases outside the gene matches: 6. CDR3 in DNA: TGTGCCAGCAGGCCGGGACTAGGAGGCACAGATACGCAGTATTTT. Translation gives CASRPGLGGTDTQYF.